This TCR beta chain was documented in a study of control samples from healthy donors and cancer patients. The protocol was immunoSEQ multiplex PCR, while the TCRdb copy is restricted to in-frame clones and leaves out a portion. The sample holds around 110,000 clones, around 91% seen once. The germline V and J ends were trimmed by 5 bases and 9 bases, with 18 bases remaining between them. The germline V gene encodes CDR1 SGHRS and CDR2 YFSETQ. The CDR3 consists of 14 residues. This sequence joins TRBV5-1 and TRBJ2-1; D is undetermined. The clonotype comes from a woman between 45 and 65 years old with colorectal cancer. The sample consisted of PBMCs. CDR3 sequence reads: CASSLSSLDVEQFF. In nucleotides, the CDR3 is TGCGCCAGCAGTCTCTCTAGTTTAGATGTTGAGCAGTTCTTC.